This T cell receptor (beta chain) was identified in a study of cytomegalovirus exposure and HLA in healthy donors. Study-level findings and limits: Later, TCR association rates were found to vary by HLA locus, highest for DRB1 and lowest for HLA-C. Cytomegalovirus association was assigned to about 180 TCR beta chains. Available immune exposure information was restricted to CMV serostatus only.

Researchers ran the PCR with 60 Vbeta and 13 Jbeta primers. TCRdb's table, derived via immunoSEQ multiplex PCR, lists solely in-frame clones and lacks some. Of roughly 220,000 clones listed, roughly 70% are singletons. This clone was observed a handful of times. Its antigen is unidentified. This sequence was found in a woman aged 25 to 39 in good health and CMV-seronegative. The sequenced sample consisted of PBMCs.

CDR3 nucleotides: TGTGCCAGCAGCCCGCGGGGGGGAGCAGATACGCAGTATTTT. This sequence encodes CASSPRGGADTQYF. The chain uses TRBV13 and TRBJ2-3; 9 bases fit TRBD2. Germline lookup yields CDR1 PRHDT and CDR2 FYEKMQ (reference sequence). The J segment lost 4 bases and the V segment lost 5 bases, leaving 4 bases of the junction unmatched. The CDR3 extends over 14 amino acids.